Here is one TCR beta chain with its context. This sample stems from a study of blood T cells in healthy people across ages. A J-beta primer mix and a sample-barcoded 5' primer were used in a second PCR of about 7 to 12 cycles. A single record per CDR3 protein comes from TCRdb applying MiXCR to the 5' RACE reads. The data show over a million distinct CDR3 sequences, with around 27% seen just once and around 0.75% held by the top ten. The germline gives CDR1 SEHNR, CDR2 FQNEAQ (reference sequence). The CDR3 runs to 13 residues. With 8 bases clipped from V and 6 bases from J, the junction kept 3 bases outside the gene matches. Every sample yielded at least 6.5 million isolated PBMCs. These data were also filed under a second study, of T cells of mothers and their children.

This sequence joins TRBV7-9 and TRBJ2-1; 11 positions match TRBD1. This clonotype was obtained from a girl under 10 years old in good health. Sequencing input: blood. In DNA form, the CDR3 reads TGTGCCAGCGGGGGACAGGGGGGCAATGAGCAGTTCTTC. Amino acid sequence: CASGGQGGNEQFF.